This T cell receptor beta chain was documented in a study of CD8 T cells in Susac syndrome. The J segment lost 1 base and the V segment lost 4 bases, leaving 3 bases of the junction unmatched. The V gene's germline CDR1 is SEHNR and CDR2 FQNEAQ (reference sequence). CDR3 length: 14 amino acids. TCR beta was sequenced from blood CD8+ and CD4+ T cells. The multiple sclerosis controls consisted of treatment-naive patients with relapsing-remitting disease, either stable or active. Random hexamers served to reverse transcribe about 0.5 to 1 ug RNA. TCRdb redid the calling of the immunoSEQ multiplex PCR reads with MiXCR, one entry per CDR3 protein. The table has some 400,000 distinct CDR3 sequences, more than 70% seen once.

V gene TRBV7-9 combines with J gene TRBJ1-1; 7 bases align to TRBD1. The sample taken for sequencing was CD8+ T cells from PBMCs. The receptor comes from a human donor with multiple sclerosis. The CDR3: CASSSWDRNTEAFF. The DNA of the CDR3 is TGTGCCAGCAGCTCCTGGGACAGGAACACTGAAGCTTTCTTT.